This TCR beta chain emerged from a study of cytomegalovirus exposure and HLA in healthy donors. About the research overall: Unique TCRs from HLA-typed donors, around 93 million of them, were held in an early data release.

The PCR used 60 Vbeta and 13 Jbeta primers. Clones were sequenced by immunoSEQ multiplex PCR, and TCRdb holds only the in-frame ones, with some missing. This table holds 150,000 to 200,000 clones, around 75% found once. Study results and caveats: The authors later linked a missense DCLRE1C variant to TCR beta V- and J-gene trimming. Productive status was seen about 90% or about 30% of the time for most TCR beta V segments in an earlier analysis.

The donors comprised healthy bone marrow donors. The CDR3 length is 14 residues. J was trimmed by 7 bases and V by 6 bases; bases with no gene match: 6. The germline V gene has CDR1 WSHSY and CDR2 SAAADI. Turning to this clone: Its antigen is still unknown.

The sequenced sample was PBMCs. The J gene is TRBJ1-4, the V gene TRBV10-2; TRBD1 matches 9 bases. The source of this sequence is a human donor in good health. CDR3 sequence reads: CASRTGTGFEKLFF. DNA of the CDR3: TGCGCCAGCAGAACCGGGACAGGGTTTGAAAAACTGTTTTTT.